Presented here are 16 T cell receptor beta chains from one specimen sequenced in a study of control samples from healthy donors and cancer patients. The assay was immunoSEQ multiplex PCR, and TCRdb's table has in-frame clones only and misses some. This sample has more than 75,000 clones, with 65% to 85% found just once. The sequenced sample was PBMCs. The receptors here all came from a man between 65 and 85 years old with lung cancer.

The rearrangement uses TRBV6-5 and TRBJ1-2, with 9 bases aligning to TRBD1. CDR3 length equals 16 residues. The trim removed 2 bases at V and 8 bases at J, leaving 12 bases unmatched. Germline values: CDR1 MNHEY, CDR2 SVGAGI. CDR3 residues: CASSYANRGRIGGYTF. For the CDR3, the DNA is TGTGCCAGCAGTTACGCGAACAGGGGGCGCATTGGCGGCTACACCTTC.

The chain has TRBV5-5 and TRBJ2-3, with 10 positions matching TRBD1. Germline CDR1 and CDR2: SGHKS and YYEKEE (reference sequence). CDR3 size: 16 residues. V lost 7 bases to trimming and J lost 5 bases; unmatched junction nucleotides: 13. CDR3 sequence (DNA): TGTGCCAGCGCGCACCGGGACAGGGGACTCCAAGATACGCAGTATTTT. As protein: CASAHRDRGLQDTQYF.

This clone occurred once. The chain recombines TRBV5-1 with TRBJ1-3; no definite D call. Trimming removed 5 bases at V and 0 bases at J, with 12 bases between. This CDR3 spans 15 amino acids. Germline V lookup: CDR1 SGHRS, CDR2 YFSETQ. In nucleotides, the CDR3 is TGCGCCAGCAGTCCTTGGGTAAGCTCTGGAAACACCATATATTTT. Translated: CASSPWVSSGNTIYF. Based on the CDR3 plus reference TRBV5-1 and TRBJ1-3, the full variable domain is KAGVTQTPRYLIKTRGQQVTLSCSPISGHRSVSWYQQTPGQGLQFLFEYFSETQRNKGNFPGRFSGRQFSNSRSEMNVSTLELGDSALYLCASSPWVSSGNTIYFGEGSWLTVV.

V gene TRBV4-3 combines with J gene TRBJ1-3, with TRBD1 identical over 8 bases. From germline, CDR1 is LGHNA and CDR2 YSLEER. CDR3 size: 15 residues. V was pared by 5 bases and J by 2 bases, with 5 bases of the junction left unmatched. The CDR3 sequence is CASSSGQGAGNTIYF. The CDR3 region has the DNA TGCGCCAGCAGCTCCGGACAGGGAGCTGGAAACACCATATATTTT.

The sample holds one count of this clone. Here the CDR3 reads CASSSPRDRDNEQFF. The CDR3 DNA is TGTGCCAGCAGTTCCCCCCGGGACAGGGACAATGAGCAGTTCTTC. V gene TRBV6-2 or TRBV6-3 combines with J gene TRBJ2-1; the match to TRBD1 covers 9 bases. CDR1 is MNHEY and CDR2 is SVGEGT in the germline V gene. With V trimmed by 4 bases and J by 5 bases, 6 bases remained unmatched. This CDR3 region has 15 residues.

V and J are TRBV5-1 and TRBJ2-7, with D perhaps matching TRBD1 or TRBD2 (6 bases each). Germline loops: CDR1 SGHRS, CDR2 YFSETQ. The CDR3 length is 13 residues. The V end lost 4 bases, the J end lost 6 bases, and 14 bases lay between the germline ends. CDR3 in amino acids: CASSASGALEQYF. CDR3 DNA sequence: TGCGCCAGCAGCGCCTCGGGGGCTCTCGAGCAGTACTTC.

The rearrangement uses TRBV6-5 and TRBJ1-1; maybe TRBD1 (6 bases). CDR1 MNHEY and CDR2 SVGAGI come from the germline V gene. There are 14 residues in the CDR3. V was trimmed by 10 bases and J by 3 bases, leaving 18 bases between them. This chain's CDR3 is CATIQQGGDTEAFF. The CDR3 DNA sequence: TGTGCCACCATCCAACAGGGCGGGGACACTGAAGCTTTCTTT.

The gene calls are TRBV2 and TRBJ1-4; 7 nucleotides line up with TRBD1. Germline CDR1 is SNHLY and CDR2 is FYNNEI. The V gene end was trimmed by 6 bases and the J gene end by 5 bases; junction bases not matched to a gene: 12. The CDR3 sequence is 16 residues long. This CDR3 is CASRSGTAYPNEKLFF. The CDR3 region has the DNA TGTGCCAGCAGGTCAGGGACAGCCTACCCGAATGAAAAACTGTTTTTT.

This clone occurred once. The rearrangement uses TRBV11-2 and TRBJ1-6, with D unclear. The CDR3 covers 12 residues. V shed 5 bases and J shed 3 bases, with 2 bases lying between them. The germline gives CDR1 SGHAT, CDR2 FQNNGV. CDR3 residues: CASSVYNSPLHF. CDR3 bases: TGTGCCAGCAGCGTCTATAATTCACCCCTCCACTTT.

The genes are TRBV24-1 and TRBJ2-7, with 9 bases aligning to TRBD1. The CDR3 is made up of 16 amino acids. V dropped 2 bases and J dropped 3; count of bases not matched to a gene: 7. Germline assignment: CDR1 KGHDR and CDR2 SFDVKD. For the CDR3, the DNA is TGTGCCACCAGTGATTCGGGACAGGGCGGGGGCTACGAGCAGTACTTC. Its protein product is CATSDSGQGGGYEQYF.

The gene calls are TRBV15 and TRBJ1-3, with TRBD1 as a possible D gene (5 bases). In germline, CDR1 is LNHNV, CDR2 YYDKDF (reference sequence). The CDR3 consists of 17 residues. V was pared by 0 bases and J by 1 base, with 13 bases between. The CDR3: CATSRDGGSSSGNTIYF. As DNA, the CDR3 is TGTGCCACCAGCAGAGATGGGGGGTCTTCATCTGGAAACACCATATATTTT.

J is TRBJ1-5 and V is TRBV6-2 or TRBV6-3, with a tentative D call TRBD1 (6 bases). V was shortened by 5 bases and J by 3 bases, with 14 bases between the two germline ends. Germline V gene lookup returns CDR1 MNHEY and CDR2 SVGEGT. This CDR3 comprises 15 residues. The CDR3 DNA sequence: TGTGCCAGCAGTAAAGGGGGTGATGCCAATCAGCCCCAGCATTTT. Its protein is CASSKGGDANQPQHF.

The chain has TRBV5-1 and TRBJ1-1; D remains unclear. From germline, CDR1 is SGHRS and CDR2 YFSETQ. CDR3 length: 14 residues. V lost 0 bases and J 3 bases, leaving 9 bases between the germline ends. CDR3 sequence (DNA): TGCGCCAGCAGCTTGGAAGACCTAGACACTGAAGCTTTCTTT. Encoded protein: CASSLEDLDTEAFF.

The V gene is TRBV7-2, the J gene TRBJ1-5; 8 bases match TRBD1. The germline V gene encodes CDR1 SGHTA and CDR2 FQGNSA. The CDR3 has 15 residues. Trimming cost V 6 bases and J 3 bases; bases outside gene matches: 7. This CDR3 reads CASSPGQGHNQPQHF. In nucleotides, the CDR3 is TGTGCCAGCAGTCCCGGACAGGGACACAATCAGCCCCAGCATTTT. Complete variable domain (other parts from reference TRBV7-2 and TRBJ1-5): GAGVSQSPSNKVTEKGKDVELRCDPISGHTALYWYRQSLGQGLEFLIYFQGNSAPDKSGLPSDRFSAERTGGSVSTLTIQRTQQEDSAVYLCASSPGQGHNQPQHFGDGTRLSIL.

The chain is built from TRBV5-1 and TRBJ1-4; tentative D call: TRBD1 (5 bases). V was clipped by 0 bases and J by 5 bases, with 8 bases between them. Germline V gene data show CDR1 as SGHRS and CDR2 as YFSETQ. There are 14 residues in the CDR3. The CDR3 protein is CASSLGGPNEKLFF. Written as DNA, the CDR3 is TGCGCCAGCAGCTTGGGGGGACCGAATGAAAAACTGTTTTTT. The variable domain in full, completed from reference TRBV5-1 and TRBJ1-4, reads KAGVTQTPRYLIKTRGQQVTLSCSPISGHRSVSWYQQTPGQGLQFLFEYFSETQRNKGNFPGRFSGRQFSNSRSEMNVSTLELGDSALYLCASSLGGPNEKLFFGSGTQLSVL.

The rearrangement uses TRBV19 and TRBJ2-3, with 8 bases aligning to TRBD1. The V segment lost 3 bases and the J segment 3 bases; nucleotides outside the gene matches: 5. The germline V gene has CDR1 LNHDA and CDR2 SQIVND (reference sequence). The CDR3 covers 15 residues. The CDR3 DNA reads as TGTGCCAGTAGTATTGGGGGACAGGTGACAGATACGCAGTATTTT. Translated: CASSIGGQVTDTQYF.